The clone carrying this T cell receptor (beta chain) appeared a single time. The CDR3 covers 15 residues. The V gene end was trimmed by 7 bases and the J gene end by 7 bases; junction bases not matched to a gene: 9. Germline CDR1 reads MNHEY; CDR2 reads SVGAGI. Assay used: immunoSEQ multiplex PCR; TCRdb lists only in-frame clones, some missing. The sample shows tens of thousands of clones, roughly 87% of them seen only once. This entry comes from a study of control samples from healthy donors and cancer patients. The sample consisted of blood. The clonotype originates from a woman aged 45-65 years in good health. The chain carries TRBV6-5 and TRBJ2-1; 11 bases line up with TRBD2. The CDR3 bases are TGTGCCAGCATACGACTAGCGGGAAAGGGGAATGAGCAGTTCTTC. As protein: CASIRLAGKGNEQFF.